This T cell receptor (beta chain) was recorded in a study of T cells in Graves' hyperthyroidism and ophthalmopathy. The CDR3 has 11 residues. Trimming took 8 bases from V and 7 from J, leaving 11 bases between them. Germline CDR1 and CDR2: SNHLY and FYNNEI. TCR beta CDR3 regions were amplified from RNA transcripts. When the TCR CDR3 underwent first-round RT-PCR, the HTBI primer set was used. TCRdb reanalysed the multiplex PCR reads using MiXCR and keeps one entry per CDR3 protein. The sample lists approximately 720,000 distinct CDR3 sequences, approximately 19% occurring once. This clonotype was counted many times. Its target is unknown. Study-level findings and limits: Most thyroid clonotypes expanded above 0.001 were also detected in blood.

The sample taken for sequencing was blood. The receptor was isolated from a woman in her 50s with Graves' hyperthyroidism that later progressed to Graves' ophthalmopathy. The V and J genes are TRBV2 and TRBJ1-2, with D perhaps matching TRBD1 (5 bases). The CDR3 coding sequence is TGTGCCAGCGGACGGGGGTCTGGCTACACCTTC. Its protein product is CASGRGSGYTF.